The source of this T cell receptor (beta chain) is a study of CXCR3-negative and CXCR3-positive naive CD8 T cells. Whole-study results and caveats: Naive CXCR3-positive cells had TRB CDR3s more hydrophobic than those of CXCR3-negative naive cells.

Phenotypically, naive CD8+ T cells corresponded to CD45RO-CCR7+CD27+CD95-. On this clonotype itself: The antigen remains undetermined.

Carrying UMI labels, the TRB cDNA libraries were prepared through 5' RACE. TCRdb reprocessed the 5' RACE reads; each CDR3 protein has one entry and no DNA is given. This sample contains about 63,000 distinct CDR3 sequences. The TCR sequence derives from a human donor in good health. Some clones in this sample may be carry-over from other donors' samples. Material: naive CXCR3+ CD8+ T cells from blood. The subset is: CD45RO-CCR7+CD27+CD95- naive CD8+ T cells expressing CXCR3 (TNR3+).

CDR3: CASSPPDRARIEQYF. The chain joins TRBV7-9 to TRBJ2-7; TCRdb calls TRBD1, which cannot be checked without DNA. Germline V CDR1 and CDR2: SEHNR, FQNEAQ (reference sequence). The CDR3 extends over 15 amino acids.